Given below is one T cell receptor (beta chain) in context. The antigen is undetermined. The data stem from a study of cytomegalovirus exposure and HLA in healthy donors. General observations from the study: Sequencing likely caused a cluster of highly shared sequence variants. CMV serostatus was the sole immune exposure data available. Earlier analysis looked at TCR beta V segments, and most were productive about 90% or about 30% of the time.

The germline gives CDR1 SGHDT, CDR2 YYEEEE. The CDR3 runs to 14 residues. The V and J ends lost 0 bases and 0 bases respectively, with 6 bases between them. A multiplex PCR was run with 60 Vbeta primers and 13 Jbeta primers. Clones were sequenced by immunoSEQ multiplex PCR, and TCRdb holds only the in-frame ones, with some missing. The sample consists of 180,000 or so clones, around 82% of them appearing once. Sequencing was performed on PBMCs. The chain recombines TRBV5-6 with TRBJ1-1; D gene unclear. The origin of this receptor is a woman aged 30 to 39 in good health and CMV-seropositive. In DNA form, the CDR3 reads TGTGCCAGCAGCTTGGCTAGCTTGAACACTGAAGCTTTCTTT. Its translation is CASSLASLNTEAFF.